This TCR beta chain was sequenced during a study of T-cell reconstitution after alpha-beta-depleted transplantation in children. The CDR3 runs to 14 residues. Germline V gene sequence: CDR1 SGHTA, CDR2 FQGTGA. V was clipped by 5 bases and J by 11 bases, with 21 bases between them. Preparing the TCRbeta library involved the use of unique molecular identifiers. Using its own MiXCR run on the PCR reads, TCRdb lists one record per CDR3 protein. The table lists around 380,000 distinct CDR3 sequences, approximately 11% of them singletons. The V gene is TRBV7-3, the J gene TRBJ1-1; D is possibly TRBD1 (5 bases). The receptor's source is a human donor who donated a stem cell graft to a child with acute myeloid leukemia. Sequenced material: PBMCs from the stem cell graft donor, taken from the stem cell graft. The CDR3 sequence: CASSPQGSGASAFF. CDR3 nucleotide sequence: TGTGCCAGCAGCCCGCAAGGAAGTGGGGCGTCTGCTTTCTTT.